This TCR beta chain was documented in a study of T cell changes during pregnancy in multiple sclerosis. The germline V gene encodes CDR1 SGHAT and CDR2 FQNNGV. The V segment lost 5 bases and the J segment 9 bases; nucleotides outside the gene matches: 13. CDR3 length equals 16 residues. This clone occurred once. Profiling relied on immunoSEQ multiplex PCR, and the TCRdb table lists in-frame clones only, not all of them. The repertoire consists of 35,000 to 55,000 clones, with about nine tenths occurring once and the leading ten covering approximately 5%. This receptor was taken from a female donor in good health, enrolled as a control in a pregnancy study. The starting material was peripheral blood, obtained in the second trimester of pregnancy. The chain combines TRBV11-2 with TRBJ2-1, with 10 bases lining up with TRBD2. The CDR3 is CASSLMGSGGAGEQFF. CDR3 DNA sequence: TGTGCCAGCAGCCTCATGGGGAGCGGGGGGGCCGGTGAGCAGTTCTTC. The full variable domain, its missing parts supplied by reference TRBV11-2 and TRBJ2-1, is EAGVAQSPRYKIIEKRQSVAFWCNPISGHATLYWYQQILGQGPKLLIQFQNNGVVDDSQLPKDRFSAERLKGVDSTLKIQPAKLEDSAVYLCASSLMGSGGAGEQFFGPGTRLTVL.